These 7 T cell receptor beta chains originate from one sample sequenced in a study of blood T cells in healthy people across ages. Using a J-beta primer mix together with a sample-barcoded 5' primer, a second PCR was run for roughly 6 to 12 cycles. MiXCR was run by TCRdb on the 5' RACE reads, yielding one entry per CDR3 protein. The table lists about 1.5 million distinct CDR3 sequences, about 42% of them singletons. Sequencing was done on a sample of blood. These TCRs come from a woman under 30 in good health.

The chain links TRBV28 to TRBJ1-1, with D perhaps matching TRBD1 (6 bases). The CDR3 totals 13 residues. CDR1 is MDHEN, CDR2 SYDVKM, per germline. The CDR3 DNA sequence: TGTGTCACAAGGGGGGTGGGGGAGACTGAAGCTTTCTTT. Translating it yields CVTRGVGETEAFF.

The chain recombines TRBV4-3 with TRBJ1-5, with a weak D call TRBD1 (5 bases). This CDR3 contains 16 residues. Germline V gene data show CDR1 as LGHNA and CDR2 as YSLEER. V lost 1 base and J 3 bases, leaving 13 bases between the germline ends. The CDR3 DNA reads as TGCGCCAGCAGCCAAGGGGTCGGACAATTCAATCAGCCCCAGCATTTT. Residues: CASSQGVGQFNQPQHF.

The CDR3 nucleotides read TGTGCCAGCAGTTTAGCTAGCGGGAGGGCCGGCCGGACCCAGTACTTC. Protein: CASSLASGRAGRTQYF. The chain carries TRBV28 and TRBJ2-7; 12 nucleotides line up with TRBD2. The end of the DNA is better explained by TRBJ2-5, so the J call may be wrong. Per germline, CDR1 MDHEN and CDR2 SYDVKM. The CDR3 is made up of 16 amino acids.

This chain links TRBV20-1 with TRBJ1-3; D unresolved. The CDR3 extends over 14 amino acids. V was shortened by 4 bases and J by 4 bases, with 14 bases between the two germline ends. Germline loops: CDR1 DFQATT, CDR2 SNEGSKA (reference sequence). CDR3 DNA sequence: TGCAGTGCTATTACTGGGCCCGAGGGAAACACCATATATTTT. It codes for CSAITGPEGNTIYF.

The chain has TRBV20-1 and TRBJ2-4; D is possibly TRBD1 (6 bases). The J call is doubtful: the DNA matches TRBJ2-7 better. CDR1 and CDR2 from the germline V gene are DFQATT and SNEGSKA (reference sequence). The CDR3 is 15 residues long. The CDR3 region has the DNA TGCAGTGCTGCAGACACAGGGTCCCAGTCCTACGAGCAGTACTTC. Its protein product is CSAADTGSQSYEQYF.

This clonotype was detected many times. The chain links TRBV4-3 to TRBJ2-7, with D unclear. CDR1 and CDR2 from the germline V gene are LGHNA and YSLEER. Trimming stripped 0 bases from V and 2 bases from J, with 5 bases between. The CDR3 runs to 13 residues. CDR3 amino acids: CASSQDVPYEQYF. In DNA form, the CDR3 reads TGCGCCAGCAGCCAAGATGTACCCTACGAGCAGTACTTC.

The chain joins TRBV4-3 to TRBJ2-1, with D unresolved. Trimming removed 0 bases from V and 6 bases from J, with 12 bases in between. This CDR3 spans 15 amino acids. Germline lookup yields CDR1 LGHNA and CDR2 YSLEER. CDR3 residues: CASSQDLGSSNEQFF. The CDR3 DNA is TGCGCCAGCAGCCAAGATCTGGGGTCAAGCAATGAGCAGTTCTTC.